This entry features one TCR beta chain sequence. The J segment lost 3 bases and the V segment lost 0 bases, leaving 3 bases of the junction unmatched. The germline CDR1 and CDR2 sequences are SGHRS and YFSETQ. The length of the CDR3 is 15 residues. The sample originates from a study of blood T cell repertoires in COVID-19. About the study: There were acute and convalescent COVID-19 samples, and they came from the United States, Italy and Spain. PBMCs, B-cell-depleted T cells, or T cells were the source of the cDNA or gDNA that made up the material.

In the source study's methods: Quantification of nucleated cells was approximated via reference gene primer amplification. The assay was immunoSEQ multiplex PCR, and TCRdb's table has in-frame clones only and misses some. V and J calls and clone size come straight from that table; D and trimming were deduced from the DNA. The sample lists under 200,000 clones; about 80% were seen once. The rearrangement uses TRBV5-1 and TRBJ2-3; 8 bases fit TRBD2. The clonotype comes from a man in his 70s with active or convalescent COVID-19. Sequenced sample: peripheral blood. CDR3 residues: CASSLAGGVTDTQYF. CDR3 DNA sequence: TGCGCCAGCAGCTTGGCCGGGGGGGTAACAGATACGCAGTATTTT.